The clone carrying this T cell receptor (beta chain) was detected only a few times. Its matching antigen is unknown. The data originate from a study of beta chain features in type 1 diabetes. Study-wide background: Researchers looked at over 100,000,000 sorted cells across all samples.

From germline, CDR1 is SGHNT and CDR2 YYREEE (reference sequence). The V gene lost 0 bases and the J gene lost 4 bases, with 11 bases spanning the gap. This CDR3 is 15 amino acids long. Broader study findings: Type 1 diabetes patients had moderately but significantly shorter TCRB CDR3s in all four CD4+ subsets.

Naive, central memory, regulatory and stem cell-like memory cells within the CD4+ compartment were sorted using CD45RO/CCR7/CD25/CD127/CD95/CD27. cDNA synthesis used the whole RNA isolate, giving expressed TCRB sequences. Some clones are missing from TCRdb's copy, which holds only in-frame ones; the method was immunoSEQ multiplex PCR. The sample consists of around 600,000 clones, around 12% of them appearing once. The sequence came from a man under 40 with type 1 diabetes. This chain joins TRBV5-4 and TRBJ1-3; D possibly corresponds to TRBD1 (5 bases). Sequenced: naive CD4+ T cells from blood. CDR3 in DNA: TGTGCCAGCAGCTTGGATGGGGGTACCGGAAACACCATATATTTT. This gives the protein CASSLDGGTGNTIYF.